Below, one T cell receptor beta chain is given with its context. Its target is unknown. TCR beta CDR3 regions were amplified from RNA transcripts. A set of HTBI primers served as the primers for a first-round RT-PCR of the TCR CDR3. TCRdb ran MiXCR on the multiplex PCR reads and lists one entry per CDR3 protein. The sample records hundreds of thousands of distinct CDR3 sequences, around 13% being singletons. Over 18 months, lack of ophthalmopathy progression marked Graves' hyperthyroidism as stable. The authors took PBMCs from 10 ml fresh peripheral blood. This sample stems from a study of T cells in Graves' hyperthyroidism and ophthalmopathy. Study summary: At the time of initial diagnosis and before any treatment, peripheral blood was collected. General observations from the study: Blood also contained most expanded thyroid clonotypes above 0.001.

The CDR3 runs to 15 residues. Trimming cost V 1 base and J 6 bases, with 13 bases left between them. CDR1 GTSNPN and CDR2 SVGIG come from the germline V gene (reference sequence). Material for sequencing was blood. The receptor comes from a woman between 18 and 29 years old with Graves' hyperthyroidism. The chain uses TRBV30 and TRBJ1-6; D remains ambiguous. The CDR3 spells CAWSETLGPNSPLHF. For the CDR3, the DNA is TGTGCCTGGAGTGAGACGTTAGGCCCTAATTCACCCCTCCACTTT.